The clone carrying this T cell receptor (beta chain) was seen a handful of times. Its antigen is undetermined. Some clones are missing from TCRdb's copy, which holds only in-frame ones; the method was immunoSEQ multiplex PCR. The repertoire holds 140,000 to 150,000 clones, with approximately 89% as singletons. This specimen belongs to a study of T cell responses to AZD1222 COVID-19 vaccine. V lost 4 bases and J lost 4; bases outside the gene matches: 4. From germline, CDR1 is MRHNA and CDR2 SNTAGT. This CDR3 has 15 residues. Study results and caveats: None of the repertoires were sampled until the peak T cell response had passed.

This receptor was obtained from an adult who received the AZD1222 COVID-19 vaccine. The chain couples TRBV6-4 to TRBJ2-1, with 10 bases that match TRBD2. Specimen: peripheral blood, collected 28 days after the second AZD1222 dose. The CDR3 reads CASSVETSGYNEQFF. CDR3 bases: TGTGCCAGCAGTGTGGAGACTAGCGGGTACAATGAGCAGTTCTTC.